The T cell receptor (beta chain) described here comes from a study of cytomegalovirus exposure and HLA in healthy donors. A multiplex PCR was run with 60 Vbeta primers and 13 Jbeta primers. Per the original data handling: Later work found 65 million to 90 million unique TCR beta chains, with 9.5 million to 11 million shared. Sequencing used immunoSEQ multiplex PCR; TCRdb keeps in-frame clones, though not all of them. That table gives V, J and clone size, and the DNA gave D and trimming. Seen here are some 200,000 clones, around 75% observed once, and the top ten hold roughly 2.7%. A remark on this clone: Its antigen is undetermined.

Germline V gene sequence: CDR1 SGHNT, CDR2 YENEEA. The germline V and J ends were trimmed by 5 bases and 6 bases, with 16 bases remaining between them. CDR3 length equals 15 residues. Study findings and constraints: In an earlier analysis, about 90% or about 30%: the productive usage of most TCR beta V segments. Several top significant clusters appeared, in a later analysis, to be linked to common viral pathogens. The authors enumerated 150 to 200 TCR beta chains as linked to cytomegalovirus.

The TCR originated in a female donor in good health and CMV-seronegative. This chain joins TRBV11-3 and TRBJ2-2, with D tentatively TRBD2 (6 bases). Sequencing was performed on PBMCs. CDR3 loop: CASSPSGRGSGELFF. The DNA for the CDR3 is TGTGCCAGCAGCCCGAGTGGACGGGGGTCCGGGGAGCTGTTTTTT.